Sequencing of this T cell receptor beta chain was carried out in a study of blood T cell repertoires in COVID-19. Study summary: From T cells, B-cell-depleted T cells, or PBMCs came the material, which was cDNA or gDNA.

The method was immunoSEQ multiplex PCR; TCRdb's version includes in-frame clones alone and lacks a portion of them. The sample consists of around 210,000 clones, about 79% of them appearing once. Germline values: CDR1 ENHRY, CDR2 SYGVKD. This CDR3 is built from 11 residues. Sequenced sample: peripheral blood. The clonotype originates from a human donor in a cohort sampled during active COVID-19. The genes are TRBV10-3 and TRBJ2-3; weak D call: TRBD2 (6 bases). The CDR3 nucleotides are TGTGCTTTGGGAGGTCAAGATACGCAGTATTTT. Its translation: CALGGQDTQYF.